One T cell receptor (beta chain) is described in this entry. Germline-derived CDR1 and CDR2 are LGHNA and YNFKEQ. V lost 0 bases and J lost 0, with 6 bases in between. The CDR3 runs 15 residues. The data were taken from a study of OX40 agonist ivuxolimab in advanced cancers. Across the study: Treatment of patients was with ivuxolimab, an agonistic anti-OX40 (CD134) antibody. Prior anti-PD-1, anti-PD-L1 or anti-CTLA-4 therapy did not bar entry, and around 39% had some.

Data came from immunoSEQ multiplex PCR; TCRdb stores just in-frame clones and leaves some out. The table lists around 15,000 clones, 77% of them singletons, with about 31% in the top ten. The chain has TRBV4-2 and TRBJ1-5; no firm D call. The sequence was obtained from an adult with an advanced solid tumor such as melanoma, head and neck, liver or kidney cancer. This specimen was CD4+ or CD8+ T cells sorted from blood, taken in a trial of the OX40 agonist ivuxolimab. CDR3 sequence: CASSQDTLSNQPQHF. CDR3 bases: TGTGCCAGCAGCCAAGATACACTTAGCAATCAGCCCCAGCATTTT.